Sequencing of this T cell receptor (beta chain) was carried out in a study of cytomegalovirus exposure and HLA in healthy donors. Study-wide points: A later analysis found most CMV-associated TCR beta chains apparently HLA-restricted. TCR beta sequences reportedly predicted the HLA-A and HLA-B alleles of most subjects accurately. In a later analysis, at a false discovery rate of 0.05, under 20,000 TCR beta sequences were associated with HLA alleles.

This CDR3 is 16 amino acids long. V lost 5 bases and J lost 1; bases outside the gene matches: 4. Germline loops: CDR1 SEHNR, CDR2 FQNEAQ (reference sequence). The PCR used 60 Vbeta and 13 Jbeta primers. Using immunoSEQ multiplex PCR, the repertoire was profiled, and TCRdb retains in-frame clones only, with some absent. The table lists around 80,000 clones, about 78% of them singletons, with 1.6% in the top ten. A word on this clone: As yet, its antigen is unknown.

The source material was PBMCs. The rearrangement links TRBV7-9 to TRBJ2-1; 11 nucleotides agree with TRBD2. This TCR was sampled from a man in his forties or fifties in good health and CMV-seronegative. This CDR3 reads CASSRLAGLSYNEQFF. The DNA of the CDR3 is TGTGCCAGCAGCAGACTAGCGGGGCTTTCCTACAATGAGCAGTTCTTC.